This entry concerns a single T cell receptor (delta chain). Its antigen is not known. This likely traces to a read error, being one base from a far larger clone. Additional DNA sequences in this sample encode the identical CDR3. TCRdb processed the multiplex PCR reads again with the CATT caller. This sample yields around 57,000 delta-chain clones, of which approximately 1.7% are seen a single time; 15% belongs to the top ten. This entry comes from a study of γδ T cells in repeated Plasmodium falciparum infection. Study at large: Age- and gender-matched Australian children served as comparison for malaria-exposed Malian children. Malaria-naive adults were infected with P. falciparum NF54 four times over about 600 days.

Gammadelta T cells were flow-sorted from PBMC into Vgamma9/Vdelta2+ and Vdelta2-negative populations for bulk analysis. General study results and limits: Waves of new clonotype selection appeared after repeated controlled infections in Vdelta2-negative, largely Vdelta1+, gammadelta T cells.

V lost 2 bases and J 5 bases, leaving 33 bases between the germline ends. Germline V gene sequence: CDR1 TSWWSYY, CDR2 QGS. The CDR3 is 21 residues long. The sequence was collected from a pool of human donors (malaria-infected and uninfected, not separated). The V and J genes are TRDV1 and TRDJ1; D is ambiguous. As TCRdb names no J gene, one was assigned here on the basis of a DNA match to germline. Sequenced material: gamma-delta T cells from blood. The CDR3 reads CALGEATFRGVWRGQSDKLIF. The CDR3 DNA reads as TGTGCTCTTGGGGAAGCTACGTTTAGAGGGGTTTGGAGGGGCCAAAGTGATAAACTCATCTTT.